This T cell receptor (beta chain) was identified in a study of blood T cell repertoires in COVID-19. Overall study context: Some COVID-19 samples were acute and others convalescent; all came from the United States, Italy and Spain. PBMCs, B-cell-depleted T cells, or T cells were the source of the cDNA or gDNA that made up the material.

The germline CDR1 and CDR2 sequences are MDHEN and SYDVKM. This CDR3 region has 13 residues. With 5 bases removed from V and 8 bases from J, the gap between germline ends came to 15 bases. Here immunoSEQ multiplex PCR was the method, and the copy in TCRdb shows in-frame clones only, minus some. This repertoire shows about 100,000 clones, around 73% found once; its top ten account for 9.8%. The V gene is TRBV28, the J gene TRBJ1-2; D remains unclear. The specimen sequenced was peripheral blood. This TCR was recovered from a man between 60 and 70 years old with active or convalescent COVID-19. The CDR3: CASSAGFIQGYTF. CDR3 nucleotide sequence: TGTGCCAGCAGTGCGGGATTTATCCAGGGCTACACCTTC.